This T cell receptor beta chain was recovered during a study of naive CD8 T cells in extremely preterm neonates. General study findings and limits: Relative to older groups, preterm infants had shorter, less trimmed CDR3s with fewer N additions.

This clone is a singleton in its sample. What it binds is not known. Preterm samples came from extremely preterm deliveries at about 22-28 weeks. Trimming took 3 bases from V and 1 from J, leaving 4 bases between them. CDR1 and CDR2 from the germline V gene are MNHEY and SMNVEV (reference sequence). The CDR3 runs 13 residues. TCRdb's table, derived via immunoSEQ multiplex PCR, lists solely in-frame clones and lacks some. The data hold 21,000 or so clones, with around 88% observed a single time. The receptor was derived from a boy who was born preterm. Sequenced sample: naive CD8+ T cells from cord blood. The chain has TRBV27 and TRBJ1-3; no clear D gene. The CDR3 DNA is TGTGCCAGCAGTTTGGGTTCTGGAAACACCATATATTTT. Amino acids: CASSLGSGNTIYF.